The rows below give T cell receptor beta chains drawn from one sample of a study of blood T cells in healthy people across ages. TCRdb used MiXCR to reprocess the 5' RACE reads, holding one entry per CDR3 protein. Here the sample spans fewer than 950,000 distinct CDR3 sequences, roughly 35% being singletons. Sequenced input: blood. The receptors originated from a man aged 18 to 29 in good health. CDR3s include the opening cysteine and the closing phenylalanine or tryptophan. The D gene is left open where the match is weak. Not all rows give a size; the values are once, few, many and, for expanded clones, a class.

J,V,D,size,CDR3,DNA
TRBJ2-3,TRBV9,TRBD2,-,CASSVYGGSADTQYF,TGTGCCAGCAGCGTATACGGGGGGAGCGCAGATACGCAGTATTTT
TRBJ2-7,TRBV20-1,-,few,CSARGPKRLYEQYF,TGCAGTGCTAGAGGCCCTAAACGGCTTTACGAGCAGTACTTC
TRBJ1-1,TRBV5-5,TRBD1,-,CASNHDRTGGEWVMEAFF,TGTGCCAGCAACCATGATCGGACAGGGGGCGAGTGGGTCATGGAAGCTTTCTTT
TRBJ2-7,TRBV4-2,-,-,CASSHSLASAYEQYF,TGTGCCAGCAGCCATTCTCTAGCGTCGGCCTACGAGCAGTACTTC
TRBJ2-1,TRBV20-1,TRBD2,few,CSARDRGSRGASLAGGPEFF,TGCAGTGCTAGAGATCGGGGATCCCGCGGGGCATCTCTAGCGGGGGGGCCTGAGTTCTTC
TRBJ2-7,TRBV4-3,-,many,CASSRMTFYEQYF,TGCGCCAGCAGCCGCATGACTTTCTACGAGCAGTACTTC
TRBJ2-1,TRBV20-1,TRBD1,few,CSARNPGQEYNEQFF,TGCAGTGCTAGAAACCCGGGACAGGAGTACAATGAGCAGTTCTTC
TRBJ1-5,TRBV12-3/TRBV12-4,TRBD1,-,CASSPRDRGGNQPQHF,TGTGCCAGCAGTCCTCGGGACAGGGGAGGCAATCAGCCCCAGCATTTT
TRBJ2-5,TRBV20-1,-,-,CSASPNSLHGETQYF,TGCAGTGCTAGTCCCAATTCGCTACATGGGGAGACCCAGTACTTC
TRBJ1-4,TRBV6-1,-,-,CATGEEKLFF,TGTGCCACCGGAGAAGAAAAACTGTTTTTT
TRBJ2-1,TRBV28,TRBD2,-,CASAPGGDYNEQFF,TGTGCCAGCGCCCCGGGGGGGGATTACAATGAGCAGTTCTTC
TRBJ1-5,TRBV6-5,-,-,CVSSRQPNQPQHF,TGTGTCAGCAGCCGACAGCCTAATCAGCCCCAGCATTTT
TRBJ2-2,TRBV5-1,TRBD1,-,CASSSTGPNTGELFF,TGCGCCAGCAGCTCGACAGGGCCGAACACCGGGGAGCTGTTTTTT
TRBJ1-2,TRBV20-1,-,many,CSARLVEQRGYTF,TGCAGTGCTAGACTGGTAGAGCAGCGGGGCTACACCTTC
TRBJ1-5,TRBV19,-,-,CASSPGHSNQPQHF,TGTGCCAGCAGCCCCGGACACAGCAATCAGCCCCAGCATTTT
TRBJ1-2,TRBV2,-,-,CASRGPVGDYGYTF,TGTGCCAGCAGGGGACCAGTGGGGGACTATGGCTACACCTTC
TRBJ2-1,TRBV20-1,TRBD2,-,CSGISASGGREQFF,TGCAGTGGAATTTCGGCTAGCGGGGGCCGTGAGCAGTTCTTC
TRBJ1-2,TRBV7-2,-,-,CASSQTSGAGGYTF,TGTGCCAGCAGCCAGACGTCAGGGGCCGGTGGCTACACCTTC
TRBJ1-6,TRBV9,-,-,CASSVQAGRDNSPPHF,TGTGCCAGCAGCGTTCAGGCAGGGAGAGATAATTCACCCCCCCACTTT
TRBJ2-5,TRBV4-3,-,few,CASSPSDGGLKTQYF,TGCGCCAGCAGCCCATCCGATGGGGGTCTGAAGACCCAGTACTTC
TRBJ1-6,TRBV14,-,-,CASSQDRLQPYNSPLHF,TGTGCCAGCAGCCAAGATCGACTGCAGCCCTATAATTCACCCCTCCACTTT
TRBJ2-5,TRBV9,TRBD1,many,CASSVGQGRETQYF,TGTGCCAGCAGCGTAGGACAGGGGAGGGAGACCCAGTACTTC
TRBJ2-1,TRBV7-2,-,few,CASSLLVFAGPNNEQFF,TGTGCCAGCAGCCTACTTGTTTTCGCAGGGCCCAACAATGAGCAGTTCTTC
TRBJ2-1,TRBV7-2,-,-,CASSLIVSNEQFF,TGTGCCAGCAGCTTAATCGTGAGCAATGAGCAGTTCTTC